The rows below give T cell receptor beta chains drawn from one sample of a study of CD8+ T cells in alopecia areata. The data were produced by immunoSEQ multiplex PCR, yet TCRdb's version contains in-frame clones alone and is incomplete. The data hold around 250,000 clones, with approximately 61% observed a single time. The sequenced sample was CD4+ T cells sorted from blood, obtained at week 0. The receptors originated from a human donor with alopecia areata. Both conserved end residues are part of each CDR3. D genes are given only for firm matches. Size is omitted from some rows. Given values are once, few, many or a class for expanded clones.

V gene	clone size	J gene	D gene	CDR3 length	CDR3 protein	CDR3 DNA
TRBV7-9	NA	TRBJ2-3	NA	14	CASSPWTGRDTQYF	TGTGCCAGCAGCCCCTGGACTGGCCGCGATACGCAGTATTTT
TRBV29-1	NA	TRBJ2-5	NA	15	CSVDKRMGPQETQYF	TGCAGCGTTGATAAGCGGATGGGGCCTCAAGAGACCCAGTACTTC
TRBV7-8	NA	TRBJ1-1	NA	13	CASSLGQNTEAFF	TGTGCCAGCAGCTTAGGGCAGAACACTGAAGCTTTCTTT
TRBV29-1	NA	TRBJ2-7	NA	12	CSVGPGSYEQYF	TGCAGCGTTGGTCCGGGCTCCTACGAGCAGTACTTC
TRBV29-1	few	TRBJ1-1	NA	16	CSVALLGGGQNTEAFF	TGCAGCGTCGCATTGCTTGGGGGTGGACAGAACACTGAAGCTTTCTTT
TRBV5-1	NA	TRBJ2-3	NA	16	CASSLVSSLITDTQYF	TGCGCCAGCAGCTTGGTTTCTAGCCTCATCACAGATACGCAGTATTTT
TRBV2	NA	TRBJ2-3	TRBD1	15	CASSRDTMAGGTQYF	TGTGCCAGCAGCCGGGACACTATGGCAGGGGGTACGCAGTATTTT
TRBV30	NA	TRBJ1-2	NA	13	CAWQGAGVYGYTF	TGTGCCTGGCAGGGAGCAGGGGTCTATGGCTACACCTTC
TRBV4-1	once	TRBJ1-1	NA	14	CASSHTGLNTEAFF	TGCGCCAGCAGCCACACAGGGCTTAACACTGAAGCTTTCTTT
TRBV15	NA	TRBJ2-7	NA	14	CATSRATGFYEQYF	TGTGCCACCAGCAGAGCAACAGGGTTCTACGAGCAGTACTTC
TRBV18	once	TRBJ2-4	NA	16	CASSPRGTGAKNIQYF	TGTGCCAGCTCACCAAGGGGGACGGGAGCCAAAAACATTCAGTACTTC
TRBV27	few	TRBJ2-3	NA	13	CASQRGVTDTQYF	TGTGCCAGCCAGAGGGGGGTTACAGATACGCAGTATTTT
TRBV29-1	few	TRBJ1-2	NA	11	CSVEASPGYTF	TGCAGCGTTGAGGCCAGCCCGGGCTACACCTTC
TRBV30	few	TRBJ2-5	NA	14	CAWSVEGWEETQYF	TGTGCCTGGAGTGTAGAGGGATGGGAAGAGACCCAGTACTTC
TRBV7-9	few	TRBJ2-1	NA	14	CASSFARINNEQFF	TGTGCCAGCAGCTTTGCACGGATTAACAATGAGCAGTTCTTC
TRBV7-8	NA	TRBJ2-2	NA	14	CASSPLRNSGELFF	TGTGCCAGCAGCCCTCTTCGAAATTCCGGGGAGCTGTTTTTT
TRBV5-1	NA	TRBJ2-7	TRBD1	15	CASSSQGAPTYEQYF	TGCGCCAGCAGCTCTCAGGGGGCGCCCACCTACGAGCAGTACTTC
TRBV4-2	NA	TRBJ2-4	NA	17	CASSQEDVSLAKNIQYF	TGTGCCAGCAGCCAAGAAGACGTCTCCCTAGCCAAAAACATTCAGTACTTC
TRBV9	once	TRBJ1-5	TRBD1	15	CASSVGDRVSQPQHF	TGTGCCAGCAGCGTAGGAGACAGGGTCAGTCAGCCCCAGCATTTT
TRBV29-1	few	TRBJ1-1	NA	10	CSGINTEAFF	TGCAGCGGAATTAACACTGAAGCTTTCTTT
TRBV7-9	NA	TRBJ1-1	NA	14	CASSHLLENTEAFF	TGTGCCAGCAGCCACCTGCTAGAGAACACTGAAGCTTTCTTT
TRBV12-5	NA	TRBJ1-5	TRBD1	16	CASGPNWDRGNQPQHF	TGTGCTAGTGGCCCCAATTGGGACAGGGGAAATCAGCCCCAGCATTTT
TRBV2	NA	TRBJ2-2	TRBD2	15	CASSTLEAGRGELFF	TGTGCCAGCAGTACGCTAGAAGCCGGGAGGGGGGAGCTGTTTTTT
TRBV4-1	NA	TRBJ1-2	TRBD1	16	CASSQDRTGGQDGYTF	TGCGCCAGCAGCCAAGATCGCACAGGGGGACAGGATGGCTACACCTTC
TRBV5-1	NA	TRBJ1-3	TRBD1	14	CASSPGGPGNTIYF	TGCGCCAGCAGCCCAGGGGGGCCTGGAAACACCATATATTTT